The clone carrying this TCR beta chain came up many times. Its target is not known. What was amplified from RNA transcripts were TCR beta CDR3 regions. The TCR CDR3 first-round RT-PCR relied on the HTBI primer set. TCRdb re-called the multiplex PCR reads with MiXCR, one entry per CDR3 protein. Among about 610,000 distinct CDR3 sequences, 15% to 20% were seen once, and the ten largest hold less than 3.5%. Germline V gene lookup returns CDR1 SGHTA and CDR2 FQGNSA. CDR3 length equals 16 residues. Trimming pared 0 bases from V and 4 bases from J, leaving 15 bases between. This sample is part of a study of T cells in Graves' hyperthyroidism and ophthalmopathy. Study-level points and caveats: In the blood, most expanded thyroid clonotypes above 0.001 appeared as well.

The cohort's ophthalmopathy patients, a group with duration under 3 months, had a Clinical Activity Score of at least 3 and a NOSPECS grade of at least 4. PBMCs were derived from 10 ml fresh peripheral blood. This chain joins TRBV7-2 and TRBJ2-5; maybe TRBD2 (5 bases). This sequence originates from a woman aged 40 to 50 with Graves' ophthalmopathy. Source material: blood. CDR3: CASSLAPPSSTETQYF. The DNA of the CDR3 is TGTGCCAGCAGCTTAGCCCCCCCTAGCTCCACAGAGACCCAGTACTTC.